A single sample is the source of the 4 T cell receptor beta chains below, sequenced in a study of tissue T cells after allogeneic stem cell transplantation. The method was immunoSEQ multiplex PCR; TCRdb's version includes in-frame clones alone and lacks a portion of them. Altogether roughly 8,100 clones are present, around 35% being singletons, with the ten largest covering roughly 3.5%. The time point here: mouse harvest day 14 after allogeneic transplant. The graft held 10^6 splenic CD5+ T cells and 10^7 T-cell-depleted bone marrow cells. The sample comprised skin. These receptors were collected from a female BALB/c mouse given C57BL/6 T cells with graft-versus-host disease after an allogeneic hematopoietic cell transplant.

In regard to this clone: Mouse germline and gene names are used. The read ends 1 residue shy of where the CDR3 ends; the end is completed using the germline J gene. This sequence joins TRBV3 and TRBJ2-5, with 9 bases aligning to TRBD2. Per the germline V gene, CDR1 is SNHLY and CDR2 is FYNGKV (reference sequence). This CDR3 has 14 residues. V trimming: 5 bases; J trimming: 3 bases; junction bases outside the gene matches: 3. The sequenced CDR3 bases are TGTGCCAGCAGCCCGGGACTGGGTCAAGACACCCAGTAC. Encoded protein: CASSPGLGQDTQY. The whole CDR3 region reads CASSPGLGQDTQYF.

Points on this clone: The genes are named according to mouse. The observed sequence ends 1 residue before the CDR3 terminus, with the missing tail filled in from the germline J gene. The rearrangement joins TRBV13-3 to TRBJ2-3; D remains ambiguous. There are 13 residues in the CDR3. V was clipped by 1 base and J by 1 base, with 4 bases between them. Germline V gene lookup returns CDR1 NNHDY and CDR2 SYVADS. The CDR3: CASSDWGAETLYF. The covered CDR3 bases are TGTGCCAGCAGTGATTGGGGTGCAGAAACGCTGTAT.

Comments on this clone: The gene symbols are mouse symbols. This chain's CDR3 is CASSLGAYSYEQYF. The sequenced part of the CDR3 DNA is TGTGCCAGCAGCCTAGGGGCCTACTCCTATGAACAGTAC. This chain uses TRBV3 with TRBJ2-7, with D tentatively TRBD1 or TRBD2 (5 bases each). The observed sequence ends 1 residue before the CDR3 terminus, with the missing tail filled in from the germline J gene. The CDR3 has 14 residues. V shed 5 bases and J shed 0 bases, with 11 bases lying between them. Germline lookup yields CDR1 SNHLY and CDR2 FYNGKV (reference sequence).

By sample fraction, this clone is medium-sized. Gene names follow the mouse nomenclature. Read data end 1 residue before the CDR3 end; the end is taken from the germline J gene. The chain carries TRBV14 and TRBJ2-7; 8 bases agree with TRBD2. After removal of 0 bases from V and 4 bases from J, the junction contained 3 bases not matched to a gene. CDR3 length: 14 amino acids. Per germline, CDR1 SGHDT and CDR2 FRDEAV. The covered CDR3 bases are TGTGCCAGCAGTTTCTCTGGGGGGCCTTATGAACAGTAC. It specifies CASSFSGGPYEQY. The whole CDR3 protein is CASSFSGGPYEQYF.